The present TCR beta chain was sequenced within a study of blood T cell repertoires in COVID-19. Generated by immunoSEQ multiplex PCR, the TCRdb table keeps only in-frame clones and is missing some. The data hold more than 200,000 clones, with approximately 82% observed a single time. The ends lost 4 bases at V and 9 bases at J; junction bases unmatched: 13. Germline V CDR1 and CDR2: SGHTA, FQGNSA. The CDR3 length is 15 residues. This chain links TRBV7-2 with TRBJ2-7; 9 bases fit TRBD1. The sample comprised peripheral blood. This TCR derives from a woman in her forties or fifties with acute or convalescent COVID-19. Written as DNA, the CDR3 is TGTGCCAGCAGCTCTCGGACAGGGGATAGGGGGGGGCAGTACTTC. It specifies CASSSRTGDRGGQYF.